This passage covers 29 T cell receptor beta chains from one sample sequenced in a study of T cell repertoires in cytomegalovirus infection. Their antigen targets remain unknown. TCRdb reanalysed the reads using MiXCR and keeps one entry per CDR3 protein. The profile covers approximately 990,000 distinct CDR3 sequences, with roughly 31% appearing a single time and over 12% taken by the ten largest. The material sequenced was cultured CD8+ T cells from PBMCs, taken from culture after CMV antigen stimulation. These receptors originate from a human donor in good health (CMV status not recorded). Some clones in this sample may be carry-over from other donors' samples.

This clonotype appeared a few times. The gene calls are TRBV20-1 and TRBJ1-2; D may be TRBD1 (5 bases). V shed 1 base and J shed 4 bases, with 16 bases lying between them. The CDR3 has 15 amino acids. CDR1 is DFQATT and CDR2 is SNEGSKA in the germline V gene (reference sequence). The CDR3 here is CSARVPRDGSYGYTF. CDR3 nucleotides: TGCAGTGCTAGAGTACCCCGGGACGGCTCCTATGGCTACACCTTC.

This clonotype was observed a few times. The V call is TRBV29-1, the J call TRBJ2-1, with TRBD1 identical over 7 bases. The CDR3 runs to 13 residues. Trimming cost V 4 bases and J 9 bases; bases outside gene matches: 9. Germline-derived CDR1 and CDR2 are SQVTM and ANQGSEA. The CDR3 region is CSVVGQGVGEQFF. CDR3 bases: TGCAGCGTTGTGGGGCAGGGGGTAGGTGAGCAGTTCTTC.

This clonotype was seen only a few times. The chain employs TRBV5-4 and TRBJ2-2, with D tentatively TRBD1 (5 bases). The V end was cut by 5 bases, the J end by 11 bases, with 13 bases between. The CDR3 runs 12 residues. The germline V gene has CDR1 SGHNT and CDR2 YYREEE (reference sequence). CDR3 region: CASSWGQGELFF. The CDR3 DNA reads as TGTGCCAGCAGTTGGGGCCAGGGAGAGCTGTTTTTT. Looking up the rest from reference TRBV5-4 and TRBJ2-2 gives the full variable domain: ETGVTQSPTHLIKTRGQQVTLRCSSQSGHNTVSWYQQALGQGPQFIFQYYREEENGRGNFPPRFSGLQFPNYSSELNVNALELDDSALYLCASSWGQGELFFGEGSRLTVL.

The chain carries TRBV27 and TRBJ1-1, with 9 bases that match TRBD1. Germline-derived CDR1 and CDR2 are MNHEY and SMNVEV (reference sequence). V trimming: 5 bases; J trimming: 3 bases; junction bases outside the gene matches: 4. This CDR3 region has 14 residues. The CDR3 DNA follows: TGTGCCAGCAGTACGTGGACAGGGGACACTGAAGCTTTCTTT. Translation: CASSTWTGDTEAFF.

This CDR3 reads CASRDGPTDTQYF. Written as DNA, the CDR3 is TGTGCCAGCCGGGACGGACCCACAGATACGCAGTATTTT. The chain combines TRBV11-1 with TRBJ2-3, with D perhaps assigned TRBD1 or TRBD2 (5 bases each). Trimming cost V 8 bases and J 2 bases, with 11 bases left between them. CDR3 size: 13 residues. CDR1 is SGHAT, CDR2 FQDESV, per germline (reference sequence). The entire variable domain, with the rest obtained from reference TRBV11-1 and TRBJ2-3, is as follows: EAEVAQSPRYKITEKSQAVAFWCDPISGHATLYWYRQILGQGPELLVQFQDESVVDDSQLPKDRFSAERLKGVDSTLKIQPAELGDSAMYLCASRDGPTDTQYFGPGTRLTVL.

The chain combines TRBV4-1 with TRBJ2-7, with TRBD1 as a possible D gene (6 bases). CDR3 length: 14 residues. V was shortened by 5 bases and J by 5 bases, with 16 bases between the two germline ends. Germline values: CDR1 MGHRA, CDR2 YSYEKL. CDR3 protein: CASSIRETGDEQYF. CDR3 DNA: TGCGCCAGCAGCATTAGGGAGACAGGCGACGAGCAGTACTTC.

This clonotype was counted a few times. V usage is TRBV27 and J usage is TRBJ2-7, with 12 bases fitting TRBD2. The V and J ends lost 7 bases and 6 bases, in that order; junction bases with no gene match: 7. The germline V gene has CDR1 MNHEY and CDR2 SMNVEV (reference sequence). CDR3 length equals 14 residues. CDR3 bases: TGTGCCAGCATTCCGACTAGCGGGGGCTGCGAGCAGTACGTC. Protein sequence: CASIPTSGGCEQYV.

This sequence joins TRBV5-5 and TRBJ2-1, with D possibly TRBD2 on 6 matching bases. CDR1 SGHKS and CDR2 YYEKEE come from the germline V gene (reference sequence). The CDR3 is made up of 18 amino acids. Trimming left V 4 bases short and J 3 bases short, with 23 bases between. The CDR3 DNA sequence: TGTGCCAGCAGCCCCTCTTCGCTCTGGCGGGGTCTCTACAATGAGCAGTTCTTC. Translating it yields CASSPSSLWRGLYNEQFF.

This clonotype was recorded at least ten times. The chain combines TRBV7-8 with TRBJ2-7; weak D call: TRBD2 (7 bases). The germline CDR1 and CDR2 sequences are SGHVS and FQNEAQ. The CDR3 runs to 15 residues. The V end lost 5 bases, the J end lost 4 bases, and 18 bases lay between the germline ends. This CDR3 is CASSPGGGAVYEQYV. The CDR3 region has the DNA TGTGCCAGCAGCCCAGGTGGGGGGGCCGTTTACGAGCAGTACGTC.

This clonotype was detected a few times. The V call is TRBV6-5, the J call TRBJ2-1; D is possibly TRBD1 or TRBD2 (6 bases each). Trimming left V 5 bases short and J 0 bases short, with 14 bases between. There are 16 residues in the CDR3. Germline CDR1 is MNHEY and CDR2 is SVGAGI. As DNA, the CDR3 is TGTGCCAGCAGTCCCGGGGGCGCCGGCTCCTACAATGAGCAGTTCTTC. Its translation is CASSPGGAGSYNEQFF.

Regarding this clonotype: One base away lies a much larger clone, so this may be a sequencing read error. The chain is built from TRBV7-9 and TRBJ1-4; 7 positions agree with TRBD1. The CDR3 is made up of 19 amino acids. CDR1 SEHNR and CDR2 FQNEAQ come from the germline V gene (reference sequence). V was clipped by 7 bases and J by 1 base; unmatched bases: 18. The CDR3 loop reads CASNTTTGSEVRTNEKLFF. In DNA form, the CDR3 reads TGTGCCAGCAACACAACGACAGGGAGTGAAGTAAGAACTAATGAAAAACTGTTTTTT.

Note on this clonotype: One end of the junction varies from germline; a read error may be responsible. The chain is built from TRBV7-4 and TRBJ1-5; perhaps TRBD1 as D (6 bases). The CDR3 spans 14 residues. CDR1 SGHVT and CDR2 SQSDAQ come from the germline V gene. The CDR3 DNA reads TGTGTCAGCAGCCGGGGGCAGGTCAATCAGCCCCAGCATTTT. Translating it yields CVSSRGQVNQPQHF.

This clonotype has just a few counts. V gene TRBV7-9 combines with J gene TRBJ1-2; no clear D. V lost 1 base and J 2 bases, leaving 11 bases between the germline ends. The CDR3 is 15 amino acids. CDR1 and CDR2 from the germline V gene are SEHNR and FQNEAQ (reference sequence). The CDR3 DNA is TGTGCCAGCAGCTTAGGACACCTCGGGAACTATGGCTACACCTTC. Protein product: CASSLGHLGNYGYTF.

This clonotype appeared once. This rearrangement joins TRBV7-4 to TRBJ1-5; D unclear. The ends were cut back, 5 bases at V and 0 bases at J, with 11 bases in the middle. In germline, CDR1 is SGHVT, CDR2 SQSDAQ. This CDR3 comprises 15 residues. CDR3 sequence: CASSPEETSNQPQHF. CDR3 in DNA: TGTGCCAGCAGCCCAGAAGAAACTAGCAATCAGCCCCAGCATTTT.

This chain links TRBV6-1 with TRBJ2-5; the D gene is possibly TRBD1 (6 bases). V shed 6 bases and J shed 5 bases, with 16 bases lying between them. Germline loops: CDR1 MNHNS, CDR2 SASEGT. The CDR3 runs to 14 residues. The CDR3 loop is CASRGQGLRETQYF. CDR3 in DNA: TGTGCCAGCAGGGGCCAGGGGCTTCGGGAGACCCAGTACTTC.

The rearrangement uses TRBV4-1 and TRBJ2-3; D gene ambiguous. Germline CDR1 MGHRA, CDR2 YSYEKL. CDR3 length: 15 residues. With 0 bases removed from V and 2 bases from J, the gap between germline ends came to 9 bases. CDR3 sequence reads: CASSQDQLNTDTQYF. For the CDR3, the DNA is TGCGCCAGCAGCCAAGATCAACTAAACACAGATACGCAGTATTTT.

This clonotype appeared many times. The chain links TRBV7-8 to TRBJ1-5; the match to TRBD1 covers 9 bases. CDR3 length: 15 amino acids. J gave up 5 bases and V 6 bases, and 8 bases lay outside the gene matches. The germline gives CDR1 SGHVS, CDR2 FQNEAQ. CDR3: CASRKNRGLDQPQHF. The CDR3 DNA is TGTGCCAGCAGAAAAAACAGGGGGCTAGATCAGCCCCAGCATTTT.

This clonotype was recorded a few times. The chain uses TRBV11-2 and TRBJ1-6; TRBD1 matches 10 bases. Per the germline V gene, CDR1 is SGHAT and CDR2 is FQNNGV. There are 18 residues in the CDR3. With V trimmed by 4 bases and J by 0 bases, 6 bases remained unmatched. In nucleotides, the CDR3 is TGTGCCAGCAGCTACCGGGACAGGGGAAGCTCCTATAATTCACCCCTCCACTTT. Translated, it gives CASSYRDRGSSYNSPLHF.

The gene calls are TRBV4-3 and TRBJ2-3, with 9 bases matching TRBD2. This CDR3 region has 18 residues. V shed 0 bases, J shed 6 bases, and the junction held 13 bases outside the gene matches. Germline CDR1 is LGHNA and CDR2 is YSLEER. CDR3 in amino acids: CASSQDEMVAGAFDTQYF. The CDR3 DNA is TGCGCCAGCAGCCAAGATGAAATGGTAGCGGGGGCTTTCGATACGCAGTATTTT.

This clonotype was found a few times. The chain joins TRBV6-1 to TRBJ1-2; D is uncertain. V dropped 8 bases and J dropped 8 bases, with 12 bases sitting between them. CDR3 length: 11 amino acids. The germline CDR1 and CDR2 sequences are MNHNS and SASEGT. CDR3 in amino acids: CASRGPVGYTF. The CDR3 nucleotides are TGTGCCAGCCGAGGGCCGGTGGGCTACACCTTC.

The genes are TRBV2 and TRBJ2-7; D might be TRBD2 (6 bases). Trimming shortened V by 4 bases and J by 0 bases, and 7 bases separated the two germline ends. CDR3 size: 13 residues. From germline, CDR1 is SNHLY and CDR2 FYNNEI. For the CDR3, the DNA is TGTGCCAGCAGTGGGGACTTCTCCTACGAGCAGTACGTC. It codes for CASSGDFSYEQYV.

This chain joins TRBV6-2 or TRBV6-3 and TRBJ1-2; the match to TRBD1 covers 9 bases. V was clipped by 2 bases and J by 1 base; unmatched bases: 2. The CDR3 runs to 15 residues. In germline, CDR1 is MNHEY, CDR2 SVGEGT. CDR3 amino acids: CASSYGDRDNYGYTF. The CDR3 DNA reads as TGTGCCAGCAGTTACGGGGACAGGGATAACTATGGCTACACCTTC.

V and J are TRBV9 and TRBJ2-3, with 12 bases matching TRBD2. CDR1 and CDR2 from the germline V gene are SGDLS and YYNGEE. The CDR3 is 19 residues long. V trimming: 5 bases; J trimming: 0 bases; junction bases outside the gene matches: 13. CDR3 coding DNA: TGTGCCAGCAGTACCTCTACTAGCGGGGGGCCGGGGAGCACAGATACGCAGTATTTT. Translation gives CASSTSTSGGPGSTDTQYF.

The J gene is TRBJ2-5, the V gene TRBV6-2 or TRBV6-3; 9 bases map to TRBD1. The germline gives CDR1 MNHEY, CDR2 SVGEGT. CDR3 length: 14 residues. Trimming removed 6 bases from V and 3 bases from J; junction bases left unmatched: 5. The CDR3 bases are TGTGCCAGCAGGAGGGGACAGGGCGAAGAGACCCAGTACTTC. Its translation is CASRRGQGEETQYF.

The genes are TRBV20-1 and TRBJ1-1; a possible D gene is TRBD1 (6 bases). This CDR3 is 16 amino acids long. V was trimmed by 0 bases and J by 0 bases, leaving 14 bases between them. CDR1 and CDR2 from the germline V gene are DFQATT and SNEGSKA (reference sequence). In DNA form, the CDR3 reads TGCAGTGCTAGAGATCGTCTACAGGGCATGAACACTGAAGCTTTCTTT. This translates into CSARDRLQGMNTEAFF.

The chain joins TRBV11-2 to TRBJ1-1; tentative D call: TRBD1 (6 bases). Germline V gives CDR1 SGHAT, CDR2 FQNNGV. This CDR3 has 14 residues. Trimming shortened V by 5 bases and J by 7 bases, and 17 bases separated the two germline ends. The CDR3 DNA follows: TGTGCCAGCAGCGTTAACCGGGACAAAATTGAAGCTTTCTTT. This gives the protein CASSVNRDKIEAFF.

This sequence joins TRBV7-9 and TRBJ2-3; D possibly corresponds to TRBD2 (5 bases). There are 16 residues in the CDR3. Germline V gene lookup returns CDR1 SEHNR and CDR2 FQNEAQ (reference sequence). Trimming took 4 bases from V and 0 from J, leaving 14 bases between them. CDR3 in DNA: TGTGCCAGCAGCTCTAGTACCCGGACTAGCACAGATACGCAGTATTTT. Protein sequence: CASSSSTRTSTDTQYF.

This clonotype was recorded many times. The genes are TRBV12-3 or TRBV12-4 and TRBJ2-3; TRBD2 agrees at 8 bases. Trimming removed 7 bases from V and 1 base from J; junction bases left unmatched: 10. The CDR3 loop spans 16 amino acids. CDR3 region: CASNRGGPLGTDTQYF. The CDR3 DNA reads TGTGCCAGCAATCGGGGGGGACCCCTTGGCACAGATACGCAGTATTTT.

A few counts support this clonotype. This rearrangement joins TRBV4-1 to TRBJ1-5; D gene uncertain. Germline loops: CDR1 MGHRA, CDR2 YSYEKL. The CDR3 contains 15 residues. V lost 0 bases, J lost 0 bases, and 6 bases lay in between. The DNA of the CDR3 is TGCGCCAGCAGCCAAGAGGCAGATAGCAATCAGCCCCAGCATTTT. Amino acid sequence: CASSQEADSNQPQHF.